This TCR beta chain comes out of a study of CD8+ T cells in alopecia areata. Study-wide context: Among treated patients, oral tofacitinib was administered at 5 to 10 mg twice daily.

This CDR3 has 9 residues. From germline, CDR1 is DFQATT and CDR2 SNEGSKA (reference sequence). The V end lost 7 bases, the J end lost 2 bases, and 1 base lay between the germline ends. This clone was observed a few times. Its antigen is currently unknown. RNA was isolated and reverse transcribed to cDNA, the sequencing template. Sequencing was performed with immunoSEQ multiplex PCR; in TCRdb, only in-frame clones are kept and a portion is missing. The sample shows around 140,000 clones, 40% to 55% of them seen only once. General observations from the study: Mouse data revealed clearer TCR sharing than patient data did, a gap possibly tied to HLA.

The sequenced sample was CD4+ T cells sorted from blood, obtained at week 0. This clonotype originated in a human donor with alopecia areata. The chain recombines TRBV20-1 with TRBJ2-3; no clear D gene. CDR3 loop: CSVTDTQYF. The CDR3 DNA follows: TGCAGTGTCACAGATACGCAGTATTTT.